This T cell receptor beta chain derives from a study of CXCR3-negative and CXCR3-positive naive CD8 T cells. General study results and limits: The level of CXCR3 expression partially decreased after cryopreservation; the majority of assays used fresh PBMCs.

The germline CDR1 and CDR2 sequences are SGHKS and YYEKEE (reference sequence). CDR3 length: 14 residues. In the case of this clonotype: Its antigen remains unidentified.

UMI labels and 5' RACE were used to prepare the TRB cDNA libraries. Following a re-call of the 5' RACE reads, TCRdb has one entry per CDR3 protein and lacks DNA. The sample yields 100,000 to 150,000 distinct CDR3 sequences, of which the top ten take up approximately 0.29%. V and J are TRBV5-5 and TRBJ2-1; TCRdb designates TRBD1, a call that cannot be tested without DNA. This TCR was recovered from a human donor in good health. Some clones in this sample may be carry-over from other donors' samples. The material sequenced was naive CXCR3- CD8+ T cells from blood. Subset: CD45RO-CCR7+CD27+CD95- naive CD8+ T cells lacking CXCR3 (TNR3-). This chain's CDR3 is CASSFPGQGDEQYF. Full variable domain (outside the CDR3, taken from reference TRBV5-5 and TRBJ2-1): DAGVTQSPTHLIKTRGQQVTLRCSPISGHKSVSWYQQVLGQGPQFIFQYYEKEERGRGNFPDRFSARQFPNYSSELNVNALLLGDSALYLCASSFPGQGDEQYFGPGTRLTVL.